Presented here are 28 T cell receptor beta chains from one specimen sequenced in a study of T cell responses to AZD1222 COVID-19 vaccine. The data were produced by immunoSEQ multiplex PCR, yet TCRdb's version contains in-frame clones alone and is incomplete. In the table there are tens of thousands of clones, 85% to 90% of which are singletons. The sample here was peripheral blood, taken on day 0 of AZD1222 vaccination. The receptors come from an adult in good health.

The chain is built from TRBV24-1 and TRBJ1-5, with 9 bases aligning to TRBD1. Germline CDR1 KGHDR, CDR2 SFDVKD. CDR3 length: 15 residues. V lost 4 bases, J lost 4 bases, and 4 bases stayed unmatched. CDR3 loop: CATSDPGQGNQPQHF. The CDR3 nucleotides are TGTGCCACCAGTGACCCCGGACAGGGGAATCAGCCCCAGCATTTT.

The V call is TRBV7-9, the J call TRBJ1-2; D ambiguous. CDR3 size: 13 residues. Trimming removed 6 bases from V and 1 base from J, with 9 bases in between. Germline values: CDR1 SEHNR, CDR2 FQNEAQ (reference sequence). CDR3 sequence (DNA): TGTGCCAGCAGGGCTGACATTAACTATGGCTACACCTTC. It specifies CASRADINYGYTF.

The V call is TRBV10-3, the J call TRBJ2-7; possible D gene TRBD2, 6 bases. CDR3 length: 17 residues. The germline V gene has CDR1 ENHRY and CDR2 SYGVKD. V was trimmed by 0 bases and J by 3 bases, leaving 18 bases between them. DNA of the CDR3: TGTGCCATCAGTGAGTCGGGTATGGGGACGGGACTCTACGAGCAGTACTTC. Amino acid sequence: CAISESGMGTGLYEQYF.

The rearrangement joins TRBV11-2 to TRBJ1-1; TRBD1 might be the D (5 bases). Germline V CDR1 and CDR2: SGHAT, FQNNGV. This CDR3 is built from 18 residues. V lost 0 bases and J lost 0, with 17 bases in between. CDR3 DNA sequence: TGTGCCAGCAGCTTAGAAGGACAAGCCTCCAACCTGAACACTGAAGCTTTCTTT. As protein: CASSLEGQASNLNTEAFF.

In DNA, the CDR3 is TGCGCCAGCAGCTCGGGGGGACTATCTGGCGAGCAGTACTTC. Translated, it gives CASSSGGLSGEQYF. V and J are TRBV5-1 and TRBJ2-7, with 7 nucleotides matching TRBD2. This CDR3 contains 14 residues. CDR1 is SGHRS, CDR2 YFSETQ, per germline. Trimming cost V 3 bases and J 6 bases; bases outside gene matches: 9.

V and J are TRBV9 and TRBJ1-2, with TRBD1 matching over 8 bases. The CDR3 has 13 residues. CDR1 and CDR2 (germline): SGDLS, YYNGEE. Germline trimming cut 7 bases from V and 4 bases from J; bases unmatched to any gene: 6. Written as DNA, the CDR3 is TGTGCCAGCCGCGGACAGGGTGTCTATGGCTACACCTTC. Translating it yields CASRGQGVYGYTF.

In DNA form, the CDR3 reads TGTGCCAGCAGTTACTCTCAGGGGGCGGGTGGCTACACCTTC. Translated: CASSYSQGAGGYTF. J is TRBJ1-2 and V is TRBV6-5; 8 bases map to TRBD1. The J segment lost 7 bases and the V segment lost 0 bases, leaving 4 bases of the junction unmatched. CDR1 and CDR2 from the germline V gene are MNHEY and SVGAGI. The CDR3 length is 14 residues.

V is TRBV15 and J is TRBJ2-5; 7 bases line up with TRBD1. V gave up 0 bases and J gave up 5 bases; unmatched junction bases: 6. Germline CDR1 is LNHNV and CDR2 is YYDKDF (reference sequence). The CDR3 sequence is 15 residues long. DNA for the CDR3: TGTGCCACCAGCAGAGATGTAGGGGGCCGGGAGACCCAGTACTTC. It is translated as CATSRDVGGRETQYF.

In its sample, this clone was seen once. This chain uses TRBV2 with TRBJ1-1; possibly TRBD1 for D (5 bases). With 6 bases removed from V and 4 bases from J, the gap between germline ends came to 18 bases. The CDR3 spans 15 residues. CDR1 is SNHLY and CDR2 is FYNNEI in the germline V gene. CDR3: CASREIQGSGTEAFF. Here the CDR3 DNA reads TGTGCCAGCAGAGAAATCCAGGGAAGCGGCACTGAAGCTTTCTTT.

The rearrangement joins TRBV5-8 to TRBJ1-2; 8 bases align to TRBD1. The junction had 9 bases not matched to a gene; V was cut back by 4 bases and J by 4 bases. The CDR3 sequence is 15 residues long. The germline gives CDR1 SGHTS, CDR2 YDEGEE. In DNA, the CDR3 is TGTGCCAGCAGCCCGAGGACAGGGCGCGGCTATGGCTACACCTTC. Amino acids: CASSPRTGRGYGYTF.

The count of this clone is one. The rearrangement uses TRBV18 and TRBJ2-7, with TRBD2 as a possible D gene (7 bases). The CDR3 covers 14 residues. Trimming took 5 bases from V and 5 from J, leaving 16 bases between them. CDR1 and CDR2 (germline): KGHSH, LQKENI. The CDR3 sequence is CASSSSWGGDEQYF. DNA for the CDR3: TGTGCCAGCTCATCCAGCTGGGGGGGCGACGAGCAGTACTTC.

This sequence joins TRBV19 and TRBJ1-2, with 7 nucleotides matching TRBD1. V shed 4 bases and J 5 bases; nucleotides not matched to a gene: 10. This CDR3 has 15 amino acids. The V gene's germline CDR1 is LNHDA and CDR2 SQIVND (reference sequence). The CDR3: CASSTRQGLGYGYTF. The CDR3 DNA reads TGTGCCAGTAGTACAAGACAGGGCCTCGGGTATGGCTACACCTTC.

The V gene is TRBV19, the J gene TRBJ1-1, with 7 bases matching TRBD1. Trimming cost V 5 bases and J 1 base; bases outside gene matches: 7. Germline V lookup: CDR1 LNHDA, CDR2 SQIVND (reference sequence). The CDR3 consists of 15 residues. The CDR3 sequence is CASSSGTDANTEAFF. The CDR3 nucleotides read TGTGCCAGTAGTTCCGGGACAGACGCGAACACTGAAGCTTTCTTT.

The chain couples TRBV18 to TRBJ1-1, with 8 positions matching TRBD1. Trimming removed 8 bases from V and 2 bases from J; junction bases left unmatched: 7. Looked up from germline, CDR1 is KGHSH and CDR2 is LQKENI. This CDR3 is 14 amino acids long. The CDR3 here is CASTSAGGNTEAFF. In nucleotides, the CDR3 is TGTGCCAGCACGTCGGCAGGGGGCAACACTGAAGCTTTCTTT. The full variable domain, in which reference TRBV18 and TRBJ1-1 provide the parts outside the CDR3, is NAGVMQNPRHLVRRRGQEARLRCSPMKGHSHVYWYRQLPEEGLKFMVYLQKENIIDESGMPKERFSAEFPKEGPSILRIQQVVRGDSAAYFCASTSAGGNTEAFFGQGTRLTVV.

The rearrangement uses TRBV18 and TRBJ2-1; 10 positions match TRBD1. V was pared by 6 bases and J by 0 bases, with 5 bases of the junction left unmatched. The CDR3 length is 16 residues. Germline loops: CDR1 KGHSH, CDR2 LQKENI. The chain's CDR3 is CASSRQGANSYNEQFF. The CDR3 region has the DNA TGTGCCAGCTCGCGACAGGGGGCAAACTCCTACAATGAGCAGTTCTTC.

This rearrangement joins TRBV2 to TRBJ2-3, with D maybe TRBD1 (5 bases). The germline V gene has CDR1 SNHLY and CDR2 FYNNEI. Trimming left V 7 bases short and J 4 bases short, with 9 bases between. CDR3 size: 12 residues. The DNA for the CDR3 is TGTGCCAGCAAAGGGGCAGCAGATACGCAGTATTTT. This translates into CASKGAADTQYF. Together with reference TRBV2 and TRBJ2-3, the CDR3 gives the full variable domain: EPEVTQTPSHQVTQMGQEVILRCVPISNHLYFYWYRQILGQKVEFLVSFYNNEISEKSEIFDDQFSVERPDGSNFTLKIRSTKLEDSAMYFCASKGAADTQYFGPGTRLTVL.

The rearrangement joins TRBV29-1 to TRBJ1-1; TRBD1 aligns across 10 bases. Per germline, CDR1 SQVTM and CDR2 ANQGSEA. This CDR3 is 13 amino acids long. The V segment lost 3 bases and the J segment 11 bases; nucleotides outside the gene matches: 9. The CDR3 DNA reads as TGCAGCGTTGACAGATCCGGGACAGGGGATGCTTTCTTT. This gives the protein CSVDRSGTGDAFF. Combining the CDR3 with reference TRBV29-1 and TRBJ1-1 gives the whole variable domain SAVISQKPSRDICQRGTSLTIQCQVDSQVTMMFWYRQQPGQSLTLIATANQGSEATYESGFVIDKFPISRPNLTFSTLTVSNMSPEDSSIYLCSVDRSGTGDAFFGQGTRLTVV.

The chain links TRBV5-5 to TRBJ1-1; no firm D call. CDR1 SGHKS and CDR2 YYEKEE come from the germline V gene (reference sequence). The CDR3 is 14 residues long. V shed 0 bases and J shed 4 bases, with 10 bases lying between them. The CDR3 DNA reads as TGTGCCAGCAGCTTGGCCCGGGTCGTCACTGAAGCTTTCTTT. Amino acids: CASSLARVVTEAFF.

The gene calls are TRBV5-5 and TRBJ1-4; D might be TRBD1 (5 bases). V lost 0 bases, J lost 7 bases, and 13 bases lay in between. The CDR3 covers 15 residues. Germline lookup yields CDR1 SGHKS and CDR2 YYEKEE (reference sequence). The CDR3 protein is CASSLASGRSEKLFF. CDR3 DNA sequence: TGTGCCAGCAGCTTGGCCTCAGGGAGAAGTGAAAAACTGTTTTTT.

This sequence joins TRBV24-1 and TRBJ1-2; 7 nucleotides align to TRBD1. CDR1 and CDR2 from the germline V gene are KGHDR and SFDVKD. The CDR3 is made up of 17 amino acids. V was pared by 1 base and J by 0 bases, with 7 bases of the junction left unmatched. CDR3: CATSDFARGRPNYGYTF. CDR3 sequence (DNA): TGTGCCACCAGTGATTTTGCCAGGGGGAGACCTAACTATGGCTACACCTTC.

This chain uses TRBV6-2 or TRBV6-3 with TRBJ2-7, with 15 bases aligning to TRBD2. This CDR3 region has 17 residues. In germline, CDR1 is MNHEY, CDR2 SVGEGT. The V and J ends lost 4 bases and 3 bases, in that order; junction bases with no gene match: 7. The CDR3 spells CASSSQGLAGGNYEQYF. The CDR3 nucleotides read TGTGCCAGCAGTTCACAGGGACTAGCGGGAGGCAACTACGAGCAGTACTTC.

The genes are TRBV7-9 and TRBJ1-4; D perhaps matches TRBD1 (5 bases). The CDR3 has 14 residues. The V and J ends lost 4 bases and 2 bases respectively, with 8 bases between them. The V gene's germline CDR1 is SEHNR and CDR2 FQNEAQ (reference sequence). CDR3 residues: CASSWQGTNEKLFF. As DNA, the CDR3 is TGTGCCAGCAGCTGGCAGGGTACTAATGAAAAACTGTTTTTT.

The rearrangement joins TRBV27 to TRBJ1-1; no clear D gene. V gave up 5 bases and J gave up 6 bases, with 7 bases separating them. CDR1 is MNHEY, CDR2 SMNVEV, per germline (reference sequence). CDR3 size: 11 residues. CDR3 coding DNA: TGTGCCAGCAGTGATGGGGCTGAAGCTTTCTTT. Its protein is CASSDGAEAFF.

The chain joins TRBV3-1 (or the pseudogene TRBV3-2) to TRBJ1-4; 10 positions match TRBD1. With V trimmed by 3 bases and J by 1 base, 5 bases remained unmatched. The CDR3 is 17 amino acids. Germline CDR1 reads LGHDT; CDR2 reads YNNKEL (reference sequence). The DNA for the CDR3 is TGTGCCAGCAGCCACGGGGGACAGGGGAAAACTAATGAAAAACTGTTTTTT. Translated, it gives CASSHGGQGKTNEKLFF.

This chain joins TRBV21-1 and TRBJ1-3; the D call TRBD1 from the table was never checked on the DNA. TRBV21-1 is a pseudogene segment. The CDR3 is 14 amino acids. In nucleotides, the CDR3 is TGTGCCAGCAGCAAAGGCAGGACAAGAAACACCATATATTTT. This sequence encodes CASSKGRTRNTIYF.

This chain connects TRBV18 to TRBJ1-6; D is unresolved. CDR3 size: 13 residues. Germline assignment: CDR1 KGHSH and CDR2 LQKENI. V gave up 3 bases and J gave up 11 bases, with 11 bases separating them. The CDR3 DNA follows: TGTGCCAGCTCACCGGACCAGGTGCCACCCCTCCACTTT. Protein: CASSPDQVPPLHF. Based on the CDR3 plus reference TRBV18 and TRBJ1-6, the full variable domain is NAGVMQNPRHLVRRRGQEARLRCSPMKGHSHVYWYRQLPEEGLKFMVYLQKENIIDESGMPKERFSAEFPKEGPSILRIQQVVRGDSAAYFCASSPDQVPPLHFGNGTRLTVT.

The chain joins TRBV7-2 to TRBJ2-3; D remains ambiguous. Germline assignment: CDR1 SGHTA and CDR2 FQGNSA. V lost 3 bases and J lost 0, with 4 bases in between. The CDR3 totals 13 residues. DNA of the CDR3: TGTGCCAGCAGCTTCTACAGCACAGATACGCAGTATTTT. This codes for CASSFYSTDTQYF.

CDR3: CASSPSGGISYEQYF. The CDR3 bases are TGCGCCAGCAGCCCTTCGGGAGGGATCTCCTACGAGCAGTACTTC. V is TRBV5-1 and J is TRBJ2-7; 8 bases are a match to TRBD2. The germline V gene encodes CDR1 SGHRS and CDR2 YFSETQ. The CDR3 has 15 residues. Trimming removed 4 bases from V and 0 bases from J; junction bases left unmatched: 6. Full variable domain (remainder filled in from reference TRBV5-1 and TRBJ2-7): KAGVTQTPRYLIKTRGQQVTLSCSPISGHRSVSWYQQTPGQGLQFLFEYFSETQRNKGNFPGRFSGRQFSNSRSEMNVSTLELGDSALYLCASSPSGGISYEQYFGPGTRLTVT.